This record concerns one TCR beta chain sequence. The sample holds a few counts of this clonotype. Its recognized antigen is unknown. Compared with germline, one end of the junction differs, possibly owing to a read error. These data originate in a study of T cell repertoires in cytomegalovirus infection (dated by TCRdb to about 2019). Regarding the research as a whole: Donor HLA type was relevant to the analysis, as public TCR beta signatures indicated carriage of CMV infection together with the matching HLA type.

There are 16 amino acids in the CDR3, from cysteine to phenylalanine inclusive. Only the CDR3 portion is preserved as DNA: 48 bases, with reading frame beginning at the first base. The germline V gene encodes CDR1 MGHRA and CDR2 YSYEKL. Sequenced using an Illumina HiSeq 1500. TCRdb reworked the public reads: Q25 trimming with fastp, MiXCR clone assembly, productive beta chains retained. Each CDR3 protein appears once, grouped with its most common genes and DNA. In this sample the table shows roughly 180,000 distinct CDR3 sequences, 28% of which occur a single time. The ten largest clones take up 30% to 35% of the sample. Points the paper makes about the study in general: The ex vivo response was dominated by HLA-C-restricted CMV-specific TCR beta clonotypes, which also provided the single most frequent clonotype in two of eight donors. In both this cohort and an independent cohort of 350 or so donors, the cumulative frequency of public TCR beta family members distinguished carriers of CMV infection plus the relevant HLA type.

The receptor was derived from a human donor in good health (CMV status not recorded). Some clones in this sample may be carry-over from other donors' samples. Specimen: PBMCs. The chain is assembled from TRBV4-1 and TRBJ1-2; a weak D assignment points to TRBD1 (5 bases agree). The bases read TGTGCCAGCAGCCAAGGGGTGACCCCACAAGGCTATGGCTACACCTTC. Its translation is CASSQGVTPQGYGYTF.